The 8 T cell receptor beta chains below were found in one sample sequenced in a study of high-grade serous ovarian cancer treatment subgroups. The tumor samples were collected prior to definitive surgery or chemotherapy. The method was immunoSEQ multiplex PCR; TCRdb's version includes in-frame clones alone and lacks a portion of them. The sample lists some 12,000 clones; around 83% were seen once. Sequencing was carried out using tumor tissue. The receptor source for this set is a human donor with high-grade serous ovarian cancer.

V and J are TRBV9 and TRBJ1-2, with 9 bases matching TRBD1. The germline gives CDR1 SGDLS, CDR2 YYNGEE. This CDR3 is built from 16 residues. Trimming took 0 bases from V and 8 from J; bases not matched to a gene: 11. The CDR3 is CASSVGVRDRELGYTF. CDR3 in DNA: TGTGCCAGCAGCGTAGGCGTTAGGGACAGGGAACTGGGCTACACCTTC.

The V and J genes are TRBV28 and TRBJ2-1; 9 bases agree with TRBD2. V lost 6 bases and J lost 5; bases outside the gene matches: 14. Looked up from germline, CDR1 is MDHEN and CDR2 is SYDVKM. This CDR3 has 17 residues. This chain's CDR3 is CASSLPLTSGDDNEQFF. The CDR3, as DNA: TGTGCCAGCAGCCTACCGCTGACTAGCGGAGACGACAATGAGCAGTTCTTC.

The chain combines TRBV7-2 with TRBJ2-1, with a weak D call TRBD1 (5 bases). Per the germline V gene, CDR1 is SGHTA and CDR2 is FQGNSA. The CDR3 contains 14 residues. Trimming left V 3 bases short and J 9 bases short, with 15 bases between. The CDR3 DNA sequence: TGTGCCAGCAGCTTGGTCAGGGCTAGGGCTGAGCAGTTCTTC. Translation: CASSLVRARAEQFF.

The chain links TRBV9 to TRBJ2-1, with 8 bases identical to TRBD2. J was trimmed by 13 bases and V by 4 bases; bases with no gene match: 19. Germline V gives CDR1 SGDLS, CDR2 YYNGEE. There are 16 residues in the CDR3. CDR3 nucleotide sequence: TGTGCCAGCAGCCCCGTAACGGGAGGGCCCGAAGTTAAACAGTTCTTC. Translated, it gives CASSPVTGGPEVKQFF.

The V and J genes are TRBV5-1 and TRBJ1-1, with 9 nucleotides matching TRBD1. J lost 0 bases, V lost 0 bases, and 0 bases had no gene match. This CDR3 comprises 15 residues. Per germline, CDR1 SGHRS and CDR2 YFSETQ. The CDR3 DNA reads as TGCGCCAGCAGCTTGGGGGACAGGGTGAACACTGAAGCTTTCTTT. It codes for CASSLGDRVNTEAFF.

This clone was seen only once. This chain uses TRBV9 with TRBJ2-2; no clear D gene. The V end lost 1 base, the J end lost 6 bases, and 4 bases lay between the germline ends. This CDR3 has 12 residues. Germline V gene lookup returns CDR1 SGDLS and CDR2 YYNGEE. In nucleotides, the CDR3 is TGTGCCAGCAGCGTATATTCCGGGGAGCTGTTTTTT. Its translation: CASSVYSGELFF.

The CDR3 region is CASSVEGRGTDTQYF. In DNA, the CDR3 is TGTGCCAGCAGCGTAGAAGGGCGGGGCACAGATACGCAGTATTTT. The chain has TRBV9 and TRBJ2-3; a weak D match, TRBD2 (5 bases). The V gene lost 0 bases and the J gene lost 1 base, with 9 bases spanning the gap. Germline V gives CDR1 SGDLS, CDR2 YYNGEE. The CDR3 spans 15 residues.

The V gene is TRBV19, the J gene TRBJ2-7; 9 positions agree with TRBD1. Looked up from germline, CDR1 is LNHDA and CDR2 is SQIVND (reference sequence). V gave up 0 bases and J gave up 4 bases; unmatched junction bases: 7. CDR3 size: 16 residues. The CDR3 loop is CASSIDPKTGGYEQYF. The CDR3 bases are TGTGCCAGTAGTATAGATCCGAAGACAGGGGGGTACGAGCAGTACTTC.